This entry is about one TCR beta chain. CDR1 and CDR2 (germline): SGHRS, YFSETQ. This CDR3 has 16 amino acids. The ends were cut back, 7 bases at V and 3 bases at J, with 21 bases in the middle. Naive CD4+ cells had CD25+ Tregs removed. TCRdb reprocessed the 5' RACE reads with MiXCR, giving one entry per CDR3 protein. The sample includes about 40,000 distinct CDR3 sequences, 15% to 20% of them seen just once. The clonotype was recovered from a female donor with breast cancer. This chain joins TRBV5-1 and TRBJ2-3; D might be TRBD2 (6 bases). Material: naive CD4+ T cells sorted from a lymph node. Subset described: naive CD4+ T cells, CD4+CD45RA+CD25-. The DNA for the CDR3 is TGCGCCAGCGGGGGTATGTCGGGAGTCTCAACAGATACGCAGTATTTT. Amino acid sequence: CASGGMSGVSTDTQYF.